The entry below gives a single TCR beta chain sequence along with its context. The repertoire was sequenced with immunoSEQ multiplex PCR; TCRdb's copy has only in-frame clones and lacks some. The table shows around 88,000 clones, with 86% occurring only once. Per germline, CDR1 LNHDA and CDR2 SQIVND (reference sequence). The CDR3 spans 18 residues. V lost 9 bases and J lost 1, with 24 bases in between. This entry is derived from a study of preoperative IRX-2 immunotherapy in early breast cancer. Treatment indicated: preoperative locoregional IRX-2 cytokine immunotherapy. Patients received preoperative, locoregional IRX-2 cytokine immunotherapy in a phase Ib study.

This clonotype was sampled from a human donor with breast cancer. This chain connects TRBV19 to TRBJ2-2; D assignment may be TRBD1 or TRBD2 (5 bases each). The sample here was tumor tissue, taken after IRX-2 immunotherapy. The CDR3 sequence is CASLPGTAKMRNTGELFF. The CDR3 DNA follows: TGTGCCAGCTTACCCGGGACCGCAAAAATGAGGAACACCGGGGAGCTGTTTTTT.